Shown below are 30 T cell receptor beta chains from a single sample sequenced in a study of identical twins. TCRdb re-called the 5' RACE reads with MiXCR, one entry per CDR3 protein. The sample yields 460,000 or so distinct CDR3 sequences, 14% seen once. The sample was also linked to a second study, of yellow fever vaccine responses in identical twins.

Sequencing used CD4+ T cells sorted from blood. Receptors originate from a woman in her late teens or twenties in good health.

This chain links TRBV28 with TRBJ2-2; D gene ambiguous. The CDR3 loop spans 16 amino acids. Germline CDR1 and CDR2: MDHEN and SYDVKM. V was shortened by 6 bases and J by 3 bases, with 17 bases between the two germline ends. CDR3 sequence: CASSPTRPRDTGELFF. For the CDR3, the DNA is TGTGCCAGCAGCCCCACTCGCCCCCGGGACACCGGGGAGCTGTTTTTT.

This clonotype was seen at least ten times. The rearrangement joins TRBV6-2 or TRBV6-3 to TRBJ1-1, with 7 bases that match TRBD1. Trimming removed 5 bases from V and 4 bases from J; junction bases left unmatched: 7. Germline CDR1 reads MNHEY; CDR2 reads SVGEGT. CDR3 length: 14 amino acids. CDR3 nucleotides: TGTGCCAGCAGTCGGGACAGACGAAGCACTGAAGCTTTCTTT. It specifies CASSRDRRSTEAFF.

This clonotype has just a few counts. The gene calls are TRBV12-3 or TRBV12-4 and TRBJ2-1; 9 bases fit TRBD2. V lost 5 bases, J lost 2 bases, and 4 bases stayed unmatched. The CDR3 is 15 residues long. The CDR3 DNA follows: TGTGCCAGCAGTCGTGCGGGAGGGGCCTACAATGAGCAGTTCTTC. Protein sequence: CASSRAGGAYNEQFF.

The rearrangement links TRBV20-1 to TRBJ2-7; weak D call: TRBD2 (6 bases). V was trimmed by 6 bases and J by 6 bases, leaving 21 bases between them. CDR3 length equals 14 residues. The germline V gene encodes CDR1 DFQATT and CDR2 SNEGSKA (reference sequence). As DNA, the CDR3 is TGCAGTGCCCGACTTAGCGGAACCCCCGGCGAGCAGTACTTC. This translates into CSARLSGTPGEQYF.

The rearrangement uses TRBV6-2 or TRBV6-3 and TRBJ2-2; perhaps D is TRBD1 or TRBD2 (5 bases each). The CDR3 runs 15 residues. Germline V gives CDR1 MNHEY, CDR2 SVGEGT. The ends were cut back, 10 bases at V and 6 bases at J, with 21 bases in the middle. CDR3 sequence (DNA): TGTGCCATCCAGAGGGGCACCCTGGGATCCGGGGAGCTGTTTTTT. Translating gives CAIQRGTLGSGELFF.

This clonotype was recorded a few times. The chain is built from TRBV7-2 and TRBJ2-1; 13 nucleotides match TRBD2. This CDR3 spans 15 amino acids. V shed 6 bases, J shed 8 bases, and the junction held 7 bases outside the gene matches. In germline, CDR1 is SGHTA, CDR2 FQGNSA. The CDR3 DNA follows: TGTGCCAGCAGTTTAACTAGCGGGGGGGCTTATGAGCAGTTCTTC. Amino acids: CASSLTSGGAYEQFF.

The CDR3 sequence is CASSRVGNIQYF. The CDR3 region has the DNA TGTGCCAGCAGTCGGGTGGGGAACATTCAGTACTTC. The chain is built from TRBV27 and TRBJ2-4; unclear D gene. The CDR3 covers 12 residues. CDR1 is MNHEY, CDR2 SMNVEV, per germline (reference sequence). V gave up 5 bases and J gave up 7 bases, with 9 bases separating them.

The V and J genes are TRBV6-2 or TRBV6-3 and TRBJ2-5; perhaps TRBD2 as D (6 bases). CDR1 and CDR2 (germline): MNHEY, SVGEGT. The CDR3 has 13 residues. Trimming stripped 6 bases from V and 5 bases from J, with 13 bases between. The CDR3 sequence is CASSDPGDETQYF. Here the CDR3 DNA reads TGTGCCAGCAGCGATCCGGGGGATGAGACCCAGTACTTC.

The chain combines TRBV11-1 with TRBJ1-5; D is perhaps TRBD1 (6 bases). V was clipped by 5 bases and J by 4 bases, with 24 bases between them. Germline CDR1 SGHAT, CDR2 FQDESV (reference sequence). The CDR3 is made up of 18 amino acids. CDR3 residues: CASSRGLHSGAGNQPQHF. Written as DNA, the CDR3 is TGTGCCAGCAGCAGAGGACTTCATTCAGGGGCGGGGAATCAGCCCCAGCATTTT.

The CDR3 protein is CSAKSGSYEQYF. The CDR3 DNA follows: TGCAGTGCTAAGAGTGGCTCCTACGAGCAGTACTTC. This chain links TRBV20-1 with TRBJ2-7; D is unclear. CDR1 and CDR2 (germline): DFQATT, SNEGSKA (reference sequence). V was trimmed by 4 bases and J by 0 bases, leaving 7 bases between them. The CDR3 covers 12 residues.

The rearrangement uses TRBV14 and TRBJ2-1, with a tentative D call TRBD1 (7 bases). Germline assignment: CDR1 SGHDN and CDR2 FVKESK. The CDR3 contains 15 residues. V was cut by 4 bases and J by 1 base, with 11 bases left in between. CDR3 region: CASSRQGGSYNEQFF. DNA of the CDR3: TGTGCCAGCAGCCGGCAGGGGGGTTCCTACAATGAGCAGTTCTTC.

The chain combines TRBV21-1 with TRBJ2-7; whether TRBD1, the table's D call, matches the DNA was not checked. TRBV21-1 is a pseudogene segment. The CDR3 extends over 18 amino acids. The CDR3 loop reads CASSLDRGSRNRVYEQYF. DNA for the CDR3: TGTGCCAGCAGCCTGGACCGGGGTAGCCGCAATCGAGTCTACGAGCAGTACTTC.

This clonotype turned up a few times. V and J are TRBV5-1 and TRBJ2-1; the match to TRBD2 covers 7 bases. Per germline, CDR1 SGHRS and CDR2 YFSETQ. This CDR3 comprises 16 residues. The V segment lost 4 bases and the J segment 3 bases; nucleotides outside the gene matches: 10. In DNA form, the CDR3 reads TGCGCCAGCAGCGGGGGGGTCCTCCAAATCTACAATGAGCAGTTCTTC. This translates into CASSGGVLQIYNEQFF.

This clonotype was observed a handful of times. The rearrangement uses TRBV2 and TRBJ1-5, with 11 positions matching TRBD1. With 3 bases clipped from V and 8 bases from J, the junction kept 6 bases outside the gene matches. CDR1 SNHLY and CDR2 FYNNEI come from the germline V gene. The CDR3 length is 15 residues. This CDR3 is CASSEDRGRLEPQHF. CDR3 DNA: TGTGCCAGCAGTGAGGACAGGGGGCGGCTTGAGCCCCAGCATTTT.

CDR3 loop: CASSSLDRESEQYF. Written as DNA, the CDR3 is TGTGCCAGCAGTTCCCTCGACCGGGAGTCCGAGCAGTACTTC. This chain joins TRBV27 and TRBJ2-7; TRBD2 might be the D (6 bases). Trimming cost V 4 bases and J 6 bases, with 16 bases left between them. The CDR3 is made up of 14 amino acids. CDR1 MNHEY and CDR2 SMNVEV come from the germline V gene (reference sequence).

This clonotype showed up many times. V gene TRBV11-2 combines with J gene TRBJ2-1; D uncertain. The CDR3 covers 11 residues. Trimming left V 5 bases short and J 10 bases short, with 9 bases between. In germline, CDR1 is SGHAT, CDR2 FQNNGV. The chain's CDR3 is CASSPENEQFF. The DNA for the CDR3 is TGTGCCAGCAGCCCAGAAAACGAGCAGTTCTTC.

Ten or more counts support this clonotype. The rearrangement links TRBV7-9 to TRBJ1-6; 7 bases agree with TRBD1. Germline lookup yields CDR1 SEHNR and CDR2 FQNEAQ (reference sequence). The CDR3 extends over 16 amino acids. J was trimmed by 11 bases and V by 5 bases; bases with no gene match: 15. The CDR3 coding sequence is TGTGCCAGCAGCCCGACAGGGACTGGGTGGATTCCACCCCTCCACTTT. Translated, it gives CASSPTGTGWIPPLHF.

The sample holds many counts of this clonotype. The chain employs TRBV5-1 and TRBJ2-1; the match to TRBD2 covers 9 bases. The CDR3 length is 15 residues. The J segment lost 4 bases and the V segment lost 3 bases, leaving 5 bases of the junction unmatched. CDR1 SGHRS and CDR2 YFSETQ come from the germline V gene. For the CDR3, the DNA is TGCGCCAGCAGCTCCCTGCGGGGGGGATACAATGAGCAGTTCTTC. Translation: CASSSLRGGYNEQFF.

This clonotype was counted between two and nine times. This chain connects TRBV4-2 to TRBJ2-3, with D hard to call. Trimming removed 0 bases at V and 4 bases at J, with 5 bases between. The germline V gene has CDR1 LGHNA and CDR2 YNFKEQ. The CDR3 runs to 13 residues. In nucleotides, the CDR3 is TGTGCCAGCAGCCAAGATTATTCAGATACGCAGTATTTT. Protein product: CASSQDYSDTQYF.

The rearrangement joins TRBV7-3 to TRBJ2-3, with a tentative D call TRBD2 (5 bases). Trimming pared 5 bases from V and 2 bases from J, leaving 14 bases between. CDR1 is SGHTA and CDR2 is FQGTGA in the germline V gene. This CDR3 is 15 amino acids long. The CDR3 DNA sequence: TGTGCCAGCAGCCGAGAGGGATCCTTCACAGATACGCAGTATTTT. The encoded protein is CASSREGSFTDTQYF.

The V gene is TRBV12-3 or TRBV12-4, the J gene TRBJ2-5, with D maybe TRBD1 (6 bases). The CDR3 totals 14 residues. Between the trimmed V and J ends, which lost 5 bases and 2 bases, there was a span of 12 bases. CDR3 residues: CASSPDSAQETQYF. DNA for the CDR3: TGTGCCAGCAGTCCGGACAGTGCACAAGAGACCCAGTACTTC.

The rearrangement links TRBV28 to TRBJ2-7; 8 nucleotides agree with TRBD2. Trimming at V came to 9 bases and at J to 2 bases, leaving 6 bases not matched to a gene. Germline loops: CDR1 MDHEN, CDR2 SYDVKM. CDR3 size: 13 residues. CDR3 protein: CASQAGLAYEQYF. CDR3 coding DNA: TGTGCCAGTCAAGCGGGACTAGCCTACGAGCAGTACTTC.

The chain is built from TRBV15 and TRBJ1-4; 12 bases line up with TRBD1. CDR1 LNHNV and CDR2 YYDKDF come from the germline V gene (reference sequence). V lost 5 bases, J lost 10 bases, and 11 bases stayed unmatched. This CDR3 region has 16 residues. The chain's CDR3 is CATSGGTGGAVGKLFF. CDR3 bases: TGTGCCACCAGCGGAGGGACAGGGGGCGCGGTTGGAAAACTGTTTTTT.

This clonotype was observed a few times. The J gene is TRBJ1-1, the V gene TRBV12-3 or TRBV12-4; no firm D call. The ends were cut back, 4 bases at V and 6 bases at J, with 9 bases in the middle. This CDR3 comprises 12 residues. The CDR3 here is CASSSFHSEAFF. In nucleotides, the CDR3 is TGTGCCAGCAGTTCCTTCCACTCTGAAGCTTTCTTT.

This chain joins TRBV25-1 and TRBJ2-5; the D gene could be TRBD1 or TRBD2 (5 bases each). The CDR3 is 13 amino acids. The V end lost 3 bases, the J end lost 4 bases, and 9 bases lay between the germline ends. The germline CDR1 and CDR2 sequences are MGHDK and SYGVNS. CDR3: CASSEPGAETQYF. The DNA of the CDR3 is TGTGCCAGCAGTGAGCCCGGGGCAGAGACCCAGTACTTC.

CDR3 region: CASRGDRNTEAFF. As DNA, the CDR3 is TGTGCCAGCAGGGGTGACAGGAACACTGAAGCTTTCTTT. The chain has TRBV6-1 and TRBJ1-1, with D maybe TRBD1 (5 bases). V dropped 6 bases and J dropped 1 base, with 9 bases sitting between them. CDR3 size: 13 residues. CDR1 is MNHNS, CDR2 SASEGT, per germline.

This clonotype occurred many times. This chain links TRBV5-1 with TRBJ2-7, with D hard to call. CDR1 and CDR2 (germline): SGHRS, YFSETQ. This CDR3 is 16 amino acids long. With 0 bases removed from V and 6 bases from J, the gap between germline ends came to 19 bases. CDR3 bases: TGCGCCAGCAGCTTGGGCCTGACGGTTCAACTCAGCGAGCAGTACTTC. Translation gives CASSLGLTVQLSEQYF.

This clonotype was observed a few times. The chain has TRBV7-8 and TRBJ2-3; no reliable D call. The CDR3 totals 15 residues. V gave up 4 bases and J gave up 3 bases, with 14 bases separating them. CDR1 and CDR2 from the germline V gene are SGHVS and FQNEAQ. The CDR3 loop reads CASSSGGGLTDTQYF. The DNA for the CDR3 is TGTGCCAGCAGCTCCGGCGGTGGGCTTACAGATACGCAGTATTTT.

This clonotype was detected many times. V and J are TRBV7-9 and TRBJ2-7; 9 bases map to TRBD1. J lost 2 bases, V lost 4 bases, and 3 bases had no gene match. This CDR3 region has 14 residues. In germline, CDR1 is SEHNR, CDR2 FQNEAQ (reference sequence). The CDR3 sequence: CASSYRDRAYEQYF. As DNA, the CDR3 is TGTGCCAGCAGCTACCGGGACAGGGCCTACGAGCAGTACTTC. The whole variable domain, remainder taken from reference TRBV7-9 and TRBJ2-7, is DTGVSQNPRHKITKRGQNVTFRCDPISEHNRLYWYRQTLGQGPEFLTYFQNEAQLEKSRLLSDRFSAERPKGSFSTLEIQRTEQGDSAMYLCASSYRDRAYEQYFGPGTRLTVT.

The chain employs TRBV19 and TRBJ2-1, with D tentatively TRBD1 or TRBD2 (5 bases each). Germline-derived CDR1 and CDR2 are LNHDA and SQIVND (reference sequence). The CDR3 has 14 residues. Trimming cost V 1 base and J 10 bases, with 14 bases left between them. The CDR3 spells CASSIGGGREEQFF. The CDR3 DNA sequence: TGTGCCAGTAGTATAGGTGGGGGACGAGAGGAGCAGTTCTTC.